Many counts were recorded for the clone carrying this T cell receptor beta chain. Its antigen is unknown. Treatment of any kind had been given to no patient before thyroid surgery. TCRdb used MiXCR to call clones anew from the PCR reads. This sample has 20,000 to 25,000 clones, with more than 10% found just once. These data are taken from a study of metastatic and nonmetastatic thyroid tumors. General study results and limits: Malignant thyroid tumors reportedly had TCR beta diversity that was significantly higher than in benign nodules, in blood and tumor.

The receptor's source is a female donor with papillary thyroid cancer or a benign thyroid nodule (not recorded which). Some clones in this sample may be carry-over from other donors' samples. Sample: blood.

The CDR3 DNA sequence: TGTGCCATCAGTGAGCCGGGGCGGGAGTGGGACAATGAGCAGTTCTTC. Translated: CAISEPGREWDNEQFF. V gene TRBV10-3 combines with J gene TRBJ2-1; 7 positions match TRBD2. V lost 2 bases, J lost 5 bases, and 9 bases stayed unmatched. The germline CDR1 and CDR2 sequences are ENHRY and SYGVKD. The CDR3 length is 16 residues.